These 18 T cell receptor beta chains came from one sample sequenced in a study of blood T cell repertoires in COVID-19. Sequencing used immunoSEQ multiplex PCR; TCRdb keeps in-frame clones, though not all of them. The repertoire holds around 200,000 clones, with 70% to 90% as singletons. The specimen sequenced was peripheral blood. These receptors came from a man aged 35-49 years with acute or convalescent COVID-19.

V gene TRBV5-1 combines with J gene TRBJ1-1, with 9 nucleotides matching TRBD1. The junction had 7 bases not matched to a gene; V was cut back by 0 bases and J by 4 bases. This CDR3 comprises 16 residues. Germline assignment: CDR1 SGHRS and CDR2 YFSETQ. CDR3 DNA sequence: TGCGCCAGCAGCTTGGTAGGGACAGGGCAGGGCACTGAAGCTTTCTTT. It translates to CASSLVGTGQGTEAFF.

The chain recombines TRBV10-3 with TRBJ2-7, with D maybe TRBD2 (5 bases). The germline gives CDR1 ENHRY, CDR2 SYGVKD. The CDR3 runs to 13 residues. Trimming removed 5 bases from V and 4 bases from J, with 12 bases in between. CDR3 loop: CAISTGSLYEQYF. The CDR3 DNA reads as TGTGCCATCAGTACGGGAAGTTTGTACGAGCAGTACTTC.

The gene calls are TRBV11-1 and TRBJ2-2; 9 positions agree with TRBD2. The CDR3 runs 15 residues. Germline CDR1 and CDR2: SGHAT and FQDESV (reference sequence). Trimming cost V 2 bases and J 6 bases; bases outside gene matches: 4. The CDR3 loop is CASSLPGLAPGELFF. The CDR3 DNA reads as TGTGCCAGCAGCTTACCGGGACTAGCCCCCGGGGAGCTGTTTTTT.

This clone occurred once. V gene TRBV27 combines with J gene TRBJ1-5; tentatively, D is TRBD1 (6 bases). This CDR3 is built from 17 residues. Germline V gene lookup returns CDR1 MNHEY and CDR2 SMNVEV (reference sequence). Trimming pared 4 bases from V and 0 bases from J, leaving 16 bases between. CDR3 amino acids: CASSWTSTGFSNQPQHF. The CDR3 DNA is TGTGCCAGCAGTTGGACATCGACAGGATTTAGCAATCAGCCCCAGCATTTT.

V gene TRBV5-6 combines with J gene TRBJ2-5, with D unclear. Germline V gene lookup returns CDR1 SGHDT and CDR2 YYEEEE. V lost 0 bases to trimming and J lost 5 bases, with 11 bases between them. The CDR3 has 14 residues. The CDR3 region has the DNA TGTGCCAGCAGCTTGGCCCAGTTCAGGGAGACCCAGTACTTC. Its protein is CASSLAQFRETQYF.

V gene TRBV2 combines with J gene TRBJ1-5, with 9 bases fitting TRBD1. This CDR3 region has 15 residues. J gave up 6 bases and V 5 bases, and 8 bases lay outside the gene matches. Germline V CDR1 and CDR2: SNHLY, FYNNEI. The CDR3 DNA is TGTGCCAGCAGTCCTACAGGGGGCGGGGGTCAGCCCCAGCATTTT. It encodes CASSPTGGGGQPQHF.

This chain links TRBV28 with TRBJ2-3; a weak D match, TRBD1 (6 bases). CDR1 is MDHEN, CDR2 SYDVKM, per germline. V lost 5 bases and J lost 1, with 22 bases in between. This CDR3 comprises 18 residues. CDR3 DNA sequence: TGTGCCAGCAGTCCGATCCGGACAGCCCGAGATCGCACAGATACGCAGTATTTT. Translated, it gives CASSPIRTARDRTDTQYF.

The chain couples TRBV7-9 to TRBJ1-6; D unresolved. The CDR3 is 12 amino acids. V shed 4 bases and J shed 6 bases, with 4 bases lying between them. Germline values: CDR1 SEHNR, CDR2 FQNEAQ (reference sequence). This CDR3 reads CASSSVNSPLHF. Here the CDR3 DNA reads TGTGCCAGCAGCTCCGTTAATTCACCCCTCCACTTT.

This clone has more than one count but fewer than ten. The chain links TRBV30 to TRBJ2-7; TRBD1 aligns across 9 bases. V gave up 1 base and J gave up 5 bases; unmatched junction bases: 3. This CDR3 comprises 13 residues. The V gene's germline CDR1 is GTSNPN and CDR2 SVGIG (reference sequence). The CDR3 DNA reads TGTGCCTGGAGTGACGGACAGGGGAACGAGCAGTACTTC. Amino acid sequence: CAWSDGQGNEQYF. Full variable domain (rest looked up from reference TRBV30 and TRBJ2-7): SQTIHQWPATLVQPVGSPLSLECTVEGTSNPNLYWYRQAAGRGLQLLFYSVGIGQISSEVPQNLSASRPQDRQFILSSKKLLLSDSGFYLCAWSDGQGNEQYFGPGTRLTVT.

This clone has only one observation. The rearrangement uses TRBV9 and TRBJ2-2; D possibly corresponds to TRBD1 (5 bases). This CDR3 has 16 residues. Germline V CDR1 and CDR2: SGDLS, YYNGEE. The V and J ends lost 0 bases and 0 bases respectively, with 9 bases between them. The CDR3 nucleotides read TGTGCCAGCAGCGTAGCAGGGTCCCCGAACACCGGGGAGCTGTTTTTT. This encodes CASSVAGSPNTGELFF.

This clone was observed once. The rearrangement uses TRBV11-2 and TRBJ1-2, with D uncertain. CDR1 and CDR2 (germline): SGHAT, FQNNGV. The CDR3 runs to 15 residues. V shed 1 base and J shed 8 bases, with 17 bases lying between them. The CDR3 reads CASSLVVLRGEGYTF. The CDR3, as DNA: TGTGCCAGCAGCTTAGTGGTTTTGCGGGGAGAGGGCTACACCTTC. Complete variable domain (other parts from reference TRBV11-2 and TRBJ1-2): EAGVAQSPRYKIIEKRQSVAFWCNPISGHATLYWYQQILGQGPKLLIQFQNNGVVDDSQLPKDRFSAERLKGVDSTLKIQPAKLEDSAVYLCASSLVVLRGEGYTFGSGTRLTVV.

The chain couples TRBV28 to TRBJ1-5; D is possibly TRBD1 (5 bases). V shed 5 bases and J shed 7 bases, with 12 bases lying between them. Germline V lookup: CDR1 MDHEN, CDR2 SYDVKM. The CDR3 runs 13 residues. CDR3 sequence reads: CASSPRGWQPQHF. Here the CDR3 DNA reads TGTGCCAGCAGTCCTCGGGGGTGGCAGCCCCAGCATTTT.

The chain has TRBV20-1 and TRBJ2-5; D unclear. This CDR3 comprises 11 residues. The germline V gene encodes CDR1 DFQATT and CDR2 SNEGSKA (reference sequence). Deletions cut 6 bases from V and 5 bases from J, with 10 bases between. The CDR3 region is CSAEDSETQYF. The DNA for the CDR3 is TGCAGTGCCGAGGATTCGGAGACCCAGTACTTC.

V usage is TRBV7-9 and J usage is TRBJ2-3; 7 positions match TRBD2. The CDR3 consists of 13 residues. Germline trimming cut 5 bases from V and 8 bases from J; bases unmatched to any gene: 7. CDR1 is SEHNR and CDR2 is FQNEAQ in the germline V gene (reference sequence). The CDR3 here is CASSPALAATQYF. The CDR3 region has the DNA TGTGCCAGCAGCCCCGCCCTAGCGGCTACGCAGTATTTT.

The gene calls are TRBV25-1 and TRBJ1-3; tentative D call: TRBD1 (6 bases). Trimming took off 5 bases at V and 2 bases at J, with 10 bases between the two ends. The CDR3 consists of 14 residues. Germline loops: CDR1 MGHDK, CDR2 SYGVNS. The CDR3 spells CASSLRGTGNTIYF. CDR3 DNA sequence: TGTGCCAGCAGTCTCAGGGGAACTGGAAACACCATATATTTT.

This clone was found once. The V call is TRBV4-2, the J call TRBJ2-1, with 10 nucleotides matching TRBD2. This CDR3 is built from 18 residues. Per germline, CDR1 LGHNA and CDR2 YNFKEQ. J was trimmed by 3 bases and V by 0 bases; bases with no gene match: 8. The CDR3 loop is CASSQEWGLAGDYNEQFF. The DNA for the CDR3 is TGTGCCAGCAGCCAAGAGTGGGGCCTAGCGGGGGACTACAATGAGCAGTTCTTC.

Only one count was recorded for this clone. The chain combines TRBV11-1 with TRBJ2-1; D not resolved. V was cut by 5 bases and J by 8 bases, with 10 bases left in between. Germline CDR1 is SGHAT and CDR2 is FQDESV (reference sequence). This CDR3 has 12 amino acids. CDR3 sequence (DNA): TGTGCCAGCAGCCTCCTTGGGCATGAGCAGTTCTTC. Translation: CASSLLGHEQFF. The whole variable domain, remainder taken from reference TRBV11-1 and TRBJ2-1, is EAEVAQSPRYKITEKSQAVAFWCDPISGHATLYWYRQILGQGPELLVQFQDESVVDDSQLPKDRFSAERLKGVDSTLKIQPAELGDSAMYLCASSLLGHEQFFGPGTRLTVL.

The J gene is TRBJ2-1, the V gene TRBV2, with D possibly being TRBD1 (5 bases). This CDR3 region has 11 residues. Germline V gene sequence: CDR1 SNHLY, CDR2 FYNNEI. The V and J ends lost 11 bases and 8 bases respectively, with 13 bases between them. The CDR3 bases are TGTGCCTCGCAAATAGGGGATGAGCAGTTCTTC. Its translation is CASQIGDEQFF.